This T cell receptor (beta chain) was captured by sequencing in a study of T cells in Graves' hyperthyroidism and ophthalmopathy. This clonotype was counted ten times or more. Its antigen is unknown. Trimming shortened V by 3 bases and J by 1 base, and 10 bases separated the two germline ends. Germline V gene sequence: CDR1 SGHTA, CDR2 FQGNSA. The CDR3 has 15 amino acids. The CDR3 regions of TCR beta were amplified from RNA transcripts. An initial round of RT-PCR targeting the TCR CDR3 relied on the HTBI primer set. TCRdb re-called the multiplex PCR reads with MiXCR, one entry per CDR3 protein. The repertoire holds some 600,000 distinct CDR3 sequences, with 14% as singletons. Findings of the study overall: Within blood appeared most thyroid clonotypes that had expanded above 0.001.

The source of this sequence is a woman aged 25 to 39 with Graves' hyperthyroidism that later progressed to Graves' ophthalmopathy. The source material was blood. The V call is TRBV7-2, the J call TRBJ1-5; D may be TRBD1 (6 bases). The DNA of the CDR3 is TGTGCCAGCAGCTTGCTCGGACAGAGCAATCAGCCCCAGCATTTT. Its protein is CASSLLGQSNQPQHF.